Ten or more counts support the clone carrying this T cell receptor beta chain. No antigen is known for it. This sample is drawn from a study of T cell repertoires in cytomegalovirus infection. On the study more broadly: It can be stated that public TCR beta signatures indicated CMV infection as well as a matching HLA type.

Germline lookup yields CDR1 LNHDA and CDR2 SQIVND (reference sequence). V was clipped by 3 bases and J by 5 bases, with 10 bases between them. This CDR3 comprises 13 residues. The study, taken as a whole, reports: The ex vivo response was dominated by HLA-C-restricted CMV-specific TCR beta clonotypes. Adding up the frequency of public TCR beta families identified people who carried CMV plus the relevant HLA.

MiXCR, run by TCRdb on the reads, gives a single entry per CDR3 protein. This sample has about 260,000 distinct CDR3 sequences, with about 13% found just once. The sequence came from a human donor in good health (CMV status not recorded). Some clones in this sample may be carry-over from other donors' samples. Sequenced material: PBMCs. V is TRBV19 and J is TRBJ1-1; possible D gene TRBD1, 6 bases. The CDR3 region has the DNA TGTGCCAGTAGTATTGAGGGGGGAACTGAAGCTTTCTTT. Translation gives CASSIEGGTEAFF.